This T cell receptor beta chain was profiled in a study of T cells after yellow fever vaccination. The CDR3 is 14 residues long. With 9 bases removed from V and 0 bases from J, the gap between germline ends came to 16 bases. Germline assignment: CDR1 SGHRS and CDR2 YFSETQ. Study outcomes and limitations: One caveat is that FACS-sorted repertoires could contain abundant clonotypes contaminating from the bulk population. Post-booster repertoires again held most primary-vaccination clones (about 95% CD4, 88% CD8). Weaker, the secondary response peaked sooner, at day 5 versus 15.

A single record per CDR3 protein comes from TCRdb applying MiXCR to the 5' RACE reads. The table has about 400,000 distinct CDR3 sequences, roughly 10% seen once. This clonotype was counted only a few times. Its antigen is as yet unknown. This sequence joins TRBV5-1 and TRBJ2-7, with TRBD2 as a possible D gene (5 bases). The specimen was PBMCs, collected on the day of the first yellow fever vaccination. The TCR sequence derives from a man younger than 30 who received the YFV17D yellow fever vaccine. Here the CDR3 DNA reads TGCGCCACCCGGGAAATAAGCAGCTCCTACGAGCAGTACTTC. Its protein product is CATREISSSYEQYF.